One sample yielded the 3 T cell receptor beta chains listed below, sequenced in a study of post-analysis software for immune sequencing data. Regarding the study as a whole: Five TRBV segments were more frequent in patients than controls; TRBV5-6, TRBV5-1 and TRBV20-1 belonged to this group.

Prepared TCR beta cDNA libraries contained unique molecular identifiers. Each CDR3 protein gets one entry after TCRdb re-called the PCR reads with MiXCR. The sample includes fewer than 850,000 distinct CDR3 sequences, about 45% of them seen just once. Their recognized antigens are unknown. Sequenced sample: blood. The receptors were sampled from a girl aged 5 to 17 with multiple sclerosis.

In its sample, this clonotype was seen a few times. The genes are TRBV4-2 and TRBJ1-4; TRBD1 matches at 9 bases. Looked up from germline, CDR1 is LGHNA and CDR2 is YNFKEQ. This CDR3 region has 15 residues. J was trimmed by 7 bases and V by 4 bases; bases with no gene match: 7. CDR3 in amino acids: CASSPGTGSGEKLFF. CDR3 sequence (DNA): TGTGCCAGCAGCCCGGGGACAGGGAGTGGTGAAAAACTGTTTTTT.

This clonotype was picked up many times. The junction differs from germline at one of its ends, possibly a read error. The CDR3 region has the DNA TGCGCCAGCAGCCCGGCGGGCTACGAGCAGTACTTC. Residues: CASSPAGYEQYF. V gene TRBV7-9 combines with J gene TRBJ2-7; the D gene is possibly TRBD2 (5 bases). Germline-derived CDR1 and CDR2 are SEHNR and FQNEAQ (reference sequence). The CDR3 has 12 residues.

The gene calls are TRBV7-6 and TRBJ1-2; perhaps TRBD1 as D (6 bases). V was pared by 5 bases and J by 8 bases, with 18 bases between. Germline loops: CDR1 SGHVS, CDR2 FNYEAQ. The CDR3 covers 14 residues. DNA for the CDR3: TGTGCCAGCAGCACCACGACAGGACGGGAGGGCTACACCTTC. Its protein is CASSTTTGREGYTF.